Shown below are 30 T cell receptor beta chains from a single sample sequenced in a study of T cell repertoires in cytomegalovirus infection. TCRdb analysed the reads with MiXCR anew, one entry per CDR3 protein. This sample has about 600,000 distinct CDR3 sequences, with less than 25% found just once. The material sequenced was CD8+ T cells from PBMCs. The receptor source for this set is a human donor in good health (CMV status not recorded). Some clones in this sample may be carry-over from other donors' samples.

The genes are TRBV7-9 and TRBJ2-7, with TRBD1 as a possible D gene (6 bases). V was pared by 1 base and J by 0 bases, with 10 bases between. This CDR3 is 15 amino acids long. Germline lookup yields CDR1 SEHNR and CDR2 FQNEAQ (reference sequence). DNA of the CDR3: TGTGCCAGCAGCTTAGTCGAGGGACACTCCTACGAGCAGTACTTC. It translates to CASSLVEGHSYEQYF.

Many counts were recorded for this clonotype. This sequence joins TRBV6-2 or TRBV6-3 and TRBJ2-3, with TRBD2 as a possible D gene (5 bases). CDR1 and CDR2 from the germline V gene are MNHEY and SVGEGT. The CDR3 consists of 14 residues. The V end was cut by 2 bases, the J end by 1 base, with 7 bases between. The CDR3 nucleotides read TGTGCCAGCAGTTACATCGGGGGCACAGATACGCAGTATTTT. It yields the protein CASSYIGGTDTQYF.

This chain links TRBV6-2 or TRBV6-3 with TRBJ2-7; no definite D call. CDR3 size: 14 residues. Germline V gene sequence: CDR1 MNHEY, CDR2 SVGEGT. Trimming removed 0 bases at V and 2 bases at J, with 8 bases between. The CDR3, as DNA: TGTGCCAGCAGTTACTCGGACCAGGCCTACGAGCAGTACGTC. Translated: CASSYSDQAYEQYV.

This clonotype was seen more than once but under ten times. This sequence joins TRBV7-9 and TRBJ1-5; 8 bases are shared with TRBD1. The CDR3 contains 15 residues. Germline V gives CDR1 SEHNR, CDR2 FQNEAQ (reference sequence). V shed 4 bases, J shed 10 bases, and the junction held 12 bases outside the gene matches. This CDR3 reads CASSSGQGRGQPQHF. The CDR3 nucleotides are TGTGCCAGCAGCTCCGGACAGGGCCGGGGTCAACCCCAGCATTTT.

This rearrangement joins TRBV20-1 to TRBJ2-7; possible D gene TRBD1, 5 bases. The CDR3 contains 19 residues. V lost 0 bases, J lost 4 bases, and 28 bases lay in between. Germline V gene lookup returns CDR1 DFQATT and CDR2 SNEGSKA (reference sequence). The CDR3 nucleotides are TGCAGTGCTAGAGATGAAGACCCAAAGCCGCCCAGGGCGGAATACGAGCAGTACTTC. It specifies CSARDEDPKPPRAEYEQYF.

This clonotype was detected a few times. J is TRBJ2-2 and V is TRBV25-1, with TRBD1 matching 7 bases. The germline gives CDR1 MGHDK, CDR2 SYGVNS. CDR3 length equals 16 residues. J lost 2 bases, V lost 3 bases, and 6 bases had no gene match. CDR3 DNA sequence: TGTGCCAGCAGTGATGAAAAGGGGGCCAACACCGGGGAGCTGTTTTTT. Protein product: CASSDEKGANTGELFF.

The chain has TRBV2 and TRBJ2-1, with D perhaps being TRBD1 or TRBD2 (5 bases each). Trimming removed 7 bases at V and 0 bases at J, with 16 bases between. Germline V gene lookup returns CDR1 SNHLY and CDR2 FYNNEI. This CDR3 is built from 16 residues. CDR3 region: CASTEWGRSSYNEQFF. DNA for the CDR3: TGTGCCAGCACGGAATGGGGACGAAGCTCCTACAATGAGCAGTTCTTC. Looking up the rest from reference TRBV2 and TRBJ2-1 gives the full variable domain: EPEVTQTPSHQVTQMGQEVILRCVPISNHLYFYWYRQILGQKVEFLVSFYNNEISEKSEIFDDQFSVERPDGSNFTLKIRSTKLEDSAMYFCASTEWGRSSYNEQFFGPGTRLTVL.

This sequence joins TRBV6-2 or TRBV6-3 and TRBJ2-2, with D maybe TRBD1 (6 bases). CDR3 length: 16 residues. In germline, CDR1 is MNHEY, CDR2 SVGEGT. Deletions cut 6 bases from V and 4 bases from J, with 18 bases between. The DNA of the CDR3 is TGTGCCAGCAGCCCCCGCGTGGGGGCGGGCACCGGGGAGCTGTTTTTT. It translates to CASSPRVGAGTGELFF.

The chain recombines TRBV6-5 with TRBJ2-7, with TRBD1 matching over 8 bases. This CDR3 comprises 16 residues. Germline lookup yields CDR1 MNHEY and CDR2 SVGAGI. V gave up 6 bases and J gave up 4 bases; unmatched junction bases: 14. The CDR3 protein is CASSPSSSNRGYEQYF. The CDR3 nucleotides are TGTGCCAGCAGCCCTAGCTCCTCGAACAGGGGGTACGAGCAGTACTTC.

The V call is TRBV19, the J call TRBJ2-1; TRBD1 matches 7 bases. The CDR3 is 15 amino acids. CDR1 and CDR2 (germline): LNHDA, SQIVND (reference sequence). V dropped 7 bases and J dropped 0; count of bases not matched to a gene: 6. DNA of the CDR3: TGTGCCAGTACAGTGGGACAGAACTCCTACAATGAGCAGTTCTTC. It is translated as CASTVGQNSYNEQFF. Variable domain in full (rest from reference TRBV19 and TRBJ2-1): DGGITQSPKYLFRKEGQNVTLSCEQNLNHDAMYWYRQDPGQGLRLIYYSQIVNDFQKGDIAEGYSVSREKKESFPLTVTSAQKNPTAFYLCASTVGQNSYNEQFFGPGTRLTVL.

This clonotype was counted at least ten times. This chain joins TRBV6-5 and TRBJ2-7; D is perhaps TRBD2 (6 bases). Germline V gene lookup returns CDR1 MNHEY and CDR2 SVGAGI. V gave up 2 bases and J gave up 6 bases, with 14 bases separating them. This CDR3 is built from 14 residues. The CDR3 here is CASSYDIGGTEQYF. CDR3 DNA sequence: TGTGCCAGCAGTTACGACATCGGAGGGACCGAGCAGTACTTC.

This clonotype was detected a few times. This chain uses TRBV27 with TRBJ2-6, with D possibly TRBD1 on 5 matching bases. This CDR3 spans 15 amino acids. The V and J ends lost 3 bases and 2 bases respectively, with 8 bases between them. Germline assignment: CDR1 MNHEY and CDR2 SMNVEV (reference sequence). The CDR3: CASSFRVAGANVLTF. CDR3 nucleotides: TGTGCCAGCAGTTTCAGGGTTGCTGGGGCCAACGTCCTGACTTTC. Combining the CDR3 with reference TRBV27 and TRBJ2-6 gives the whole variable domain EAQVTQNPRYLITVTGKKLTVTCSQNMNHEYMSWYRQDPGLGLRQIYYSMNVEVTDKGDVPEGYKVSRKEKRNFPLILESPSPNQTSLYFCASSFRVAGANVLTFGAGSRLTVL.

This clonotype was recorded at least ten times. This chain connects TRBV7-2 to TRBJ2-7, with D perhaps TRBD2 (5 bases). The CDR3 contains 15 residues. Per the germline V gene, CDR1 is SGHTA and CDR2 is FQGNSA. The V end lost 1 base, the J end lost 5 bases, and 15 bases lay between the germline ends. The CDR3 loop is CASSLELVPEDEQYV. The CDR3 DNA follows: TGTGCCAGCAGCTTAGAACTGGTTCCGGAGGACGAGCAGTACGTC.

This clonotype appeared many times. J is TRBJ1-1 and V is TRBV7-8, with D perhaps matching TRBD1 (5 bases). Deletions cut 2 bases from V and 1 base from J, with 17 bases between. Germline CDR1 SGHVS, CDR2 FQNEAQ. The CDR3 loop spans 17 amino acids. CDR3: CASSLIRILTANTEAFF. CDR3 bases: TGTGCCAGCAGCTTAATCCGGATTCTGACAGCGAACACTGAAGCTTTCTTT.

This clonotype was seen only a few times. The chain combines TRBV19 with TRBJ2-5, with 11 bases lining up with TRBD1. The CDR3 runs to 16 residues. Germline loops: CDR1 LNHDA, CDR2 SQIVND (reference sequence). J gave up 4 bases and V 6 bases, and 10 bases lay outside the gene matches. CDR3 sequence reads: CASSPGTGGKGETQYF. The CDR3 region has the DNA TGTGCCAGTAGCCCCGGGACAGGGGGGAAAGGAGAGACCCAGTACTTC.

In the case of this clonotype: A much more abundant neighbour one base away suggests this may be a read error. This rearrangement joins TRBV7-2 to TRBJ2-7; 8 positions match TRBD2. The junction had 10 bases not matched to a gene; V was cut back by 1 base and J by 8 bases. The CDR3 is 15 amino acids. CDR1 is SGHTA, CDR2 FQGNSA, per germline. The CDR3 is CASSLEVAGSYKQYF. The DNA for the CDR3 is TGTGCCAGCAGCTTAGAGGTAGCGGGGTCTTACAAGCAGTACTTC.

This rearrangement joins TRBV20-1 to TRBJ1-2; TRBD1 agrees at 9 bases. This CDR3 is built from 14 residues. Looked up from germline, CDR1 is DFQATT and CDR2 is SNEGSKA (reference sequence). CDR3 in amino acids: CSAYWGQGAYGYTF. CDR3 nucleotide sequence: TGCAGCGCGTATTGGGGACAGGGTGCCTATGGCTACACCTTC.

This clonotype has more than one count but fewer than ten. V gene TRBV3-1 combines with J gene TRBJ2-1; D perhaps matches TRBD2 (7 bases). The ends were cut back, 1 base at V and 14 bases at J, with 12 bases in the middle. Germline CDR1 and CDR2: LGHDT and YNNKEL (reference sequence). CDR3 size: 12 residues. As DNA, the CDR3 is TGTGCCAGCAGCCAAGGAGGGGGGGACGAGTTCTTC. Translating gives CASSQGGGDEFF.

Worth noting for this clonotype: A much larger clone lies one base from this, so it may be a read error. This chain links TRBV7-6 with TRBJ1-3, with a weak D call TRBD1 (5 bases). The CDR3 contains 17 residues. In germline, CDR1 is SGHVS, CDR2 FNYEAQ. CDR3: CASSLAPGPRAGNTVYF. CDR3 DNA: TGTGCCAGCAGCTTAGCGCCGGGGCCGAGGGCTGGAAACACCGTATATTTT. Together with reference TRBV7-6 and TRBJ1-3, the CDR3 gives the full variable domain: GAGVSQSPRYKVTKRGQDVALRCDPISGHVSLYWYRQALGQGPEFLTYFNYEAQQDKSGLPNDRFSAERPEGSISTLTIQRTEQRDSAMYRCASSLAPGPRAGNTVYFGEGSWLTVV.

This clonotype showed up many times. The V call is TRBV7-2, the J call TRBJ2-5, with TRBD2 as a possible D gene (6 bases). In germline, CDR1 is SGHTA, CDR2 FQGNSA. The CDR3 sequence is 15 residues long. The V end was cut by 7 bases, the J end by 4 bases, with 19 bases between. The CDR3: CASTPGVGGSETQYF. The CDR3 coding sequence is TGTGCCAGCACCCCGGGAGTCGGGGGTTCAGAGACCCAGTACTTC.

This clonotype appeared a few times. The chain carries TRBV7-9 and TRBJ2-5; perhaps TRBD2 as D (5 bases). The length of the CDR3 is 14 residues. With 3 bases removed from V and 5 bases from J, the gap between germline ends came to 13 bases. Germline values: CDR1 SEHNR, CDR2 FQNEAQ (reference sequence). CDR3 sequence: CASSLDSTRETQYF. CDR3 nucleotides: TGTGCCAGCAGCTTGGACTCCACGCGGGAGACCCAGTACTTC.

The V and J genes are TRBV27 and TRBJ1-5; D is possibly TRBD1 (5 bases). The ends were cut back, 5 bases at V and 5 bases at J, with 13 bases in the middle. This CDR3 has 14 amino acids. Germline V gene lookup returns CDR1 MNHEY and CDR2 SMNVEV (reference sequence). The CDR3 region has the DNA TGTGCCAGCAGTGCAGGGTACTCACATCAGCCCCAGCATTTT. Amino acids: CASSAGYSHQPQHF.

The J gene is TRBJ1-1, the V gene TRBV20-1; D might be TRBD1 (5 bases). The CDR3 has 12 residues. In germline, CDR1 is DFQATT, CDR2 SNEGSKA (reference sequence). CDR3 nucleotides: TGCAGCTTCCGAGGGGCGGGCACTGAAGCTTTCTTT. Residues: CSFRGAGTEAFF.

The chain carries TRBV28 and TRBJ2-4; D might be TRBD2 (6 bases). Trimming took off 6 bases at V and 12 bases at J, with 27 bases between the two ends. Germline V gene sequence: CDR1 MDHEN, CDR2 SYDVKM. The CDR3 has 16 amino acids. The CDR3 region is CASSFGPGPSPGGQYF. The CDR3 DNA is TGTGCCAGCAGCTTTGGTCCAGGCCCTAGCCCCGGGGGTCAGTACTTC.

There are a few counts of this clonotype. The chain couples TRBV20-1 to TRBJ2-1; D is uncertain. In germline, CDR1 is DFQATT, CDR2 SNEGSKA (reference sequence). CDR3 length: 15 residues. V shed 0 bases and J shed 1 base, with 10 bases lying between them. The CDR3, as DNA: TGCAGTGCTAGAGATGGAAGCCAGTCCTACAATGAGCAGTTCTTC. Translation: CSARDGSQSYNEQFF.

At least ten counts were recorded for this clonotype. The chain has TRBV7-6 and TRBJ2-3; D is perhaps TRBD1 (7 bases). V shed 2 bases and J shed 4 bases, with 16 bases lying between them. Germline CDR1 and CDR2: SGHVS and FNYEAQ. This CDR3 region has 16 residues. The CDR3 region is CASSLRDQGGPDTQYF. The CDR3 nucleotides are TGTGCCAGCAGCTTAAGAGACCAGGGGGGTCCAGATACGCAGTATTTT.

This clonotype was observed many times. V and J are TRBV7-2 and TRBJ2-5, with TRBD2 matching over 9 bases. Germline V gives CDR1 SGHTA, CDR2 FQGNSA. V trimming: 1 base; J trimming: 5 bases; junction bases outside the gene matches: 8. The CDR3 has 16 amino acids. Written as DNA, the CDR3 is TGTGCCAGCAGCTTAGATGGCGGGGGGGCCTGGGAGACCCAGTACTTC. Its translation: CASSLDGGGAWETQYF.

In its sample, this clonotype was seen a few times. The chain employs TRBV2 and TRBJ2-1; perhaps TRBD2 as D (5 bases). The germline CDR1 and CDR2 sequences are SNHLY and FYNNEI. This CDR3 has 11 amino acids. The ends were cut back, 11 bases at V and 3 bases at J, with 8 bases in the middle. The CDR3: CACRDYNEQFF. The CDR3 nucleotides are TGTGCCTGCCGGGACTACAATGAGCAGTTCTTC. Full variable domain (rest looked up from reference TRBV2 and TRBJ2-1): EPEVTQTPSHQVTQMGQEVILRCVPISNHLYFYWYRQILGQKVEFLVSFYNNEISEKSEIFDDQFSVERPDGSNFTLKIRSTKLEDSAMYFCACRDYNEQFFGPGTRLTVL.

V gene TRBV6-1 combines with J gene TRBJ2-7; D gene unclear. The germline CDR1 and CDR2 sequences are MNHNS and SASEGT. CDR3 length equals 12 residues. The V end was cut by 1 base, the J end by 3 bases, with 4 bases between. In nucleotides, the CDR3 is TGTGCCAGCAGTGAAGAGGTCTACGAGCAGTACTTC. Its translation is CASSEEVYEQYF.

Many counts were recorded for this clonotype. This chain connects TRBV7-3 to TRBJ2-3, with TRBD2 as a possible D gene (5 bases). The germline V and J ends were trimmed by 2 bases and 1 base, with 10 bases remaining between them. The CDR3 totals 15 residues. Per the germline V gene, CDR1 is SGHTA and CDR2 is FQGTGA. CDR3 loop: CASSLEAAGTDTQYF. In DNA form, the CDR3 reads TGTGCCAGCAGCTTAGAAGCGGCGGGCACAGATACGCAGTATTTT.